These 31 T cell receptor beta chains came from one sample sequenced in a study of T-cell reconstitution after alpha-beta-depleted transplantation in children. The authors prepared the TCRbeta library with unique molecular identifiers. Via MiXCR, TCRdb re-called the PCR reads, giving one row per CDR3 protein. Counted here are 450,000 to 550,000 distinct CDR3 sequences, over 9.5% occurring once; the ten biggest clones make up roughly 15%. This specimen consisted of PBMCs, mostly from graft donor cells, obtained 180 days after TCRalphabeta/CD19-depleted stem cell transplant. All receptors derive from a female patient between 2 and 15 years old who had a stem cell transplant for aplastic anemia, so the T cells may come from the graft donor.

A few counts support this clonotype. CDR3 protein: CASSERRGPGGEQYF. The CDR3 nucleotides read TGTGCCAGCAGTGAAAGGAGGGGGCCCGGGGGCGAGCAGTACTTC. The chain is built from TRBV6-1 and TRBJ2-7; maybe TRBD1 (7 bases). V gave up 2 bases and J gave up 6 bases, with 17 bases separating them. CDR3 length equals 15 residues. Looked up from germline, CDR1 is MNHNS and CDR2 is SASEGT.

This clonotype was counted only a few times. The chain carries TRBV12-3 or TRBV12-4 and TRBJ2-7; 10 nucleotides align to TRBD1. After removal of 7 bases from V and 2 bases from J, the junction contained 11 bases not matched to a gene. The CDR3 covers 16 residues. CDR3 amino acids: CASTLRRDRGTYEQYF. CDR3 in DNA: TGTGCCAGCACCCTTCGCCGGGACAGGGGAACCTACGAGCAGTACTTC.

This clonotype came up a few times. The V and J genes are TRBV12-3 or TRBV12-4 and TRBJ2-3, with D perhaps TRBD2 (5 bases). The CDR3 loop spans 13 amino acids. V was clipped by 6 bases and J by 4 bases, with 11 bases between them. The CDR3 DNA follows: TGTGCCAGCAGCTTTGCGGGTTCAGATACGCAGTATTTT. It codes for CASSFAGSDTQYF.

The chain recombines TRBV18 with TRBJ2-5; 8 positions match TRBD1. The CDR3 is 15 residues long. The V gene's germline CDR1 is KGHSH and CDR2 LQKENI. Trimming at V came to 4 bases and at J to 4 bases, leaving 8 bases not matched to a gene. The CDR3 coding sequence is TGTGCCAGCTCACGCCCGGGACAGGCAAGAGAGACCCAGTACTTC. This sequence encodes CASSRPGQARETQYF. Based on the CDR3 plus reference TRBV18 and TRBJ2-5, the full variable domain is NAGVMQNPRHLVRRRGQEARLRCSPMKGHSHVYWYRQLPEEGLKFMVYLQKENIIDESGMPKERFSAEFPKEGPSILRIQQVVRGDSAAYFCASSRPGQARETQYFGPGTRLLVL.

This clonotype appeared a few times. V usage is TRBV13 and J usage is TRBJ2-1; TRBD2 matches 10 bases. Per the germline V gene, CDR1 is PRHDT and CDR2 is FYEKMQ (reference sequence). The J segment lost 2 bases and the V segment lost 4 bases, leaving 5 bases of the junction unmatched. There are 16 residues in the CDR3. CDR3 sequence (DNA): TGTGCCAGCAGCTCGTGGACTAGCGGAACCTACAATGAGCAGTTCTTC. As protein: CASSSWTSGTYNEQFF.

There are a few counts of this clonotype. The V gene is TRBV12-3 or TRBV12-4, the J gene TRBJ2-3; TRBD2 matches 12 bases. The CDR3 has 21 residues. The V segment lost 4 bases and the J segment 3 bases; nucleotides outside the gene matches: 20. The CDR3 reads CASSSLIHFRLAGEVTDTQYF. In nucleotides, the CDR3 is TGTGCCAGCAGTTCCCTTATCCACTTCAGACTAGCGGGAGAGGTAACAGATACGCAGTATTTT.

The chain recombines TRBV24-1 with TRBJ2-1; D perhaps matches TRBD2 (6 bases). From germline, CDR1 is KGHDR and CDR2 SFDVKD. Trimming stripped 4 bases from V and 7 bases from J, with 16 bases between. The CDR3 runs 15 residues. Here the CDR3 reads CATSERATSRNEQFF. For the CDR3, the DNA is TGTGCCACCAGTGAACGTGCGACTAGTAGAAATGAGCAGTTCTTC.

V usage is TRBV28 and J usage is TRBJ2-7; D not resolved. In germline, CDR1 is MDHEN, CDR2 SYDVKM. This CDR3 contains 12 residues. The CDR3 DNA sequence: TGTGCGAGCAGTCCAGGCAACTACGAGCAGTACGTC. Amino acid sequence: CASSPGNYEQYV.

This clonotype was observed a few times. V usage is TRBV11-2 and J usage is TRBJ2-7; a weak D match, TRBD1 (6 bases). Germline lookup yields CDR1 SGHAT and CDR2 FQNNGV. Trimming shortened V by 2 bases and J by 0 bases, and 17 bases separated the two germline ends. The CDR3 extends over 17 amino acids. DNA for the CDR3: TGTGCCAGCAGCTTATCAAGGCCACTGGGACACTCCTACGAGCAGTACGTC. Translated: CASSLSRPLGHSYEQYV.

The rearrangement links TRBV4-3 to TRBJ1-4; D is unclear. Trimming left V 1 base short and J 9 bases short, with 12 bases between. The CDR3 is made up of 14 amino acids. The germline V gene has CDR1 LGHNA and CDR2 YSLEER. CDR3 bases: TGCGCCAGCAGCCAAGGGACGGGATGGCAAAAACTGTTTTTT. It is translated as CASSQGTGWQKLFF.

This clonotype has only a few counts. CDR3 DNA: TGTGCCAGCTCTTCAAGGGGACAGGGGGAAGGCTACACCTTC. Its translation is CASSSRGQGEGYTF. The genes are TRBV18 and TRBJ1-2; 11 positions match TRBD1. The CDR3 extends over 14 amino acids. After removal of 6 bases from V and 8 bases from J, the junction contained 8 bases not matched to a gene. In germline, CDR1 is KGHSH, CDR2 LQKENI.

In this sample, this clonotype turned up a few times. This chain joins TRBV7-9 and TRBJ2-7; 10 bases match TRBD1. Trimming cost V 5 bases and J 4 bases; bases outside gene matches: 8. The CDR3 is 15 residues long. Germline-derived CDR1 and CDR2 are SEHNR and FQNEAQ (reference sequence). CDR3 DNA: TGTGCCAGCAGCGTGGGGACAGGGGCCATTTACGAGCAGTACGTC. Its translation: CASSVGTGAIYEQYV.

The chain uses TRBV6-2 or TRBV6-3 and TRBJ2-5, with 11 bases that match TRBD2. J was trimmed by 2 bases and V by 4 bases; bases with no gene match: 9. The CDR3 is made up of 17 amino acids. The V gene's germline CDR1 is MNHEY and CDR2 SVGEGT. For the CDR3, the DNA is TGTGCCAGCAGTTCCCATCGACTAGCGGGACCGCAAGAGACCCAGTACTTC. This gives the protein CASSSHRLAGPQETQYF.

This chain connects TRBV19 to TRBJ2-1; D gene ambiguous. The CDR3 has 13 residues. Per the germline V gene, CDR1 is LNHDA and CDR2 is SQIVND (reference sequence). The V gene lost 5 bases and the J gene lost 10 bases, with 15 bases spanning the gap. The CDR3 DNA sequence: TGTGCCAGTAGTCTTTTGGTGGGGTCCGAGCAGTTCTTC. Its translation: CASSLLVGSEQFF. Using reference TRBV19 and TRBJ2-1 for the parts outside the CDR3, the full variable domain is DGGITQSPKYLFRKEGQNVTLSCEQNLNHDAMYWYRQDPGQGLRLIYYSQIVNDFQKGDIAEGYSVSREKKESFPLTVTSAQKNPTAFYLCASSLLVGSEQFFGPGTRLTVL.

The rearrangement links TRBV7-9 to TRBJ2-5; no reliable D call. The germline gives CDR1 SEHNR, CDR2 FQNEAQ (reference sequence). V gave up 3 bases and J gave up 3 bases, with 17 bases separating them. There are 16 residues in the CDR3. CDR3 in amino acids: CASSFQFRLREETQYF. The CDR3 coding sequence is TGTGCCAGCAGCTTCCAGTTCCGCCTAAGGGAAGAGACCCAGTACTTC. The entire variable domain, with the rest obtained from reference TRBV7-9 and TRBJ2-5, is as follows: DTGVSQNPRHKITKRGQNVTFRCDPISEHNRLYWYRQTLGQGPEFLTYFQNEAQLEKSRLLSDRFSAERPKGSFSTLEIQRTEQGDSAMYLCASSFQFRLREETQYFGPGTRLLVL.

This clonotype has ten or more counts. The chain has TRBV5-1 and TRBJ1-1, with 9 bases matching TRBD1. The CDR3 totals 16 residues. Germline CDR1 reads SGHRS; CDR2 reads YFSETQ. With 4 bases clipped from V and 0 bases from J, the junction kept 7 bases outside the gene matches. The DNA for the CDR3 is TGCGCCAGCAGCCGTGGACAGGGGATCATGAACACTGAAGCTTTCTTT. Its protein product is CASSRGQGIMNTEAFF. Together with reference TRBV5-1 and TRBJ1-1, the CDR3 gives the full variable domain: KAGVTQTPRYLIKTRGQQVTLSCSPISGHRSVSWYQQTPGQGLQFLFEYFSETQRNKGNFPGRFSGRQFSNSRSEMNVSTLELGDSALYLCASSRGQGIMNTEAFFGQGTRLTVV.

The chain recombines TRBV28 with TRBJ2-7, with TRBD2 matching over 7 bases. The length of the CDR3 is 14 residues. Germline values: CDR1 MDHEN, CDR2 SYDVKM. V dropped 6 bases and J dropped 7; count of bases not matched to a gene: 12. This CDR3 reads CASRLGGSVEEQYF. The CDR3 bases are TGTGCCAGCAGACTGGGGGGGAGTGTAGAAGAGCAGTACTTC.

The V call is TRBV6-1, the J call TRBJ1-5; 7 bases are a match to TRBD1. Germline CDR1 MNHNS, CDR2 SASEGT. The ends lost 7 bases at V and 5 bases at J; junction bases unmatched: 8. The CDR3 runs 14 residues. CDR3 bases: TGTGCCAGCACTCTTACAGGGGAGGATCAGCCCCAGCATTTT. It is translated as CASTLTGEDQPQHF.

V gene TRBV15 combines with J gene TRBJ2-5, with 8 bases lining up with TRBD2. The CDR3 length is 16 residues. J gave up 5 bases and V 2 bases, and 10 bases lay outside the gene matches. Germline V gene data show CDR1 as LNHNV and CDR2 as YYDKDF (reference sequence). The CDR3 reads CATSRRAREGLETQYF. The CDR3 region has the DNA TGTGCCACCAGCAGACGAGCTCGGGAGGGCCTGGAGACCCAGTACTTC.

This rearrangement joins TRBV5-1 to TRBJ1-1, with D perhaps matching TRBD1 (6 bases). Germline V gene data show CDR1 as SGHRS and CDR2 as YFSETQ. Trimming removed 4 bases at V and 1 base at J, with 17 bases between. The CDR3 is 16 residues long. The CDR3 sequence: CASSRARTEKNTEAFF. The DNA for the CDR3 is TGCGCCAGCAGCCGCGCCCGGACAGAGAAGAACACTGAAGCTTTCTTT.

The chain employs TRBV3-1 and TRBJ2-7, with 8 bases matching TRBD2. Per germline, CDR1 LGHDT and CDR2 YNNKEL (reference sequence). The junction had 5 bases not matched to a gene; V was cut back by 1 base and J by 3 bases. The CDR3 spans 15 residues. The CDR3 nucleotides are TGTGCCAGCAGCCAAGGTAGCGGGATGGTCTACGAGCAGTACTTC. Translation gives CASSQGSGMVYEQYF.

This clonotype occurred a few times. In DNA, the CDR3 is TGTGCCACCTCACGCTACGAGCAGTACTTC. Its translation: CATSRYEQYF. The V and J genes are TRBV28 and TRBJ2-7; D unclear. Per the germline V gene, CDR1 is MDHEN and CDR2 is SYDVKM. This CDR3 spans 10 amino acids. V was trimmed by 10 bases and J by 3 bases, leaving 7 bases between them.

This clonotype appeared a few times. V gene TRBV28 combines with J gene TRBJ1-5; D is unclear. Trimming pared 5 bases from V and 7 bases from J, leaving 6 bases between. Germline values: CDR1 MDHEN, CDR2 SYDVKM. The CDR3 totals 11 residues. In nucleotides, the CDR3 is TGTGCCAGCAGTCGGCTCCAGCCCCAGCATTTT. Residues: CASSRLQPQHF.

This clonotype has a count of ten or more. J is TRBJ2-7 and V is TRBV7-2, with D hard to call. Between the trimmed V and J ends, which lost 2 bases and 6 bases, there was a span of 5 bases. In germline, CDR1 is SGHTA, CDR2 FQGNSA. The CDR3 runs to 11 residues. The CDR3 here is CASSLYGEQYV. In DNA form, the CDR3 reads TGTGCCAGCAGCTTATACGGCGAGCAGTACGTC.

The chain recombines TRBV12-3 or TRBV12-4 with TRBJ2-1; unclear D gene. V shed 4 bases and J shed 4 bases, with 14 bases lying between them. The CDR3 extends over 15 amino acids. CDR3 nucleotide sequence: TGTGCCAGCAGTTCCCAACATGGCCCTTACAATGAGCAGTTCTTC. Protein sequence: CASSSQHGPYNEQFF.

V usage is TRBV5-5 and J usage is TRBJ2-3, with D possibly being TRBD2 (5 bases). Germline V gene lookup returns CDR1 SGHKS and CDR2 YYEKEE (reference sequence). V lost 0 bases, J lost 3 bases, and 11 bases lay in between. The CDR3 loop spans 15 amino acids. In DNA form, the CDR3 reads TGTGCCAGCAGCTTGGGGGTGAGAGGGACAGATACGCAGTATTTT. As protein: CASSLGVRGTDTQYF.

The V and J genes are TRBV5-1 and TRBJ2-3; perhaps D is TRBD1 or TRBD2 (5 bases each). V lost 6 bases, J lost 3 bases, and 17 bases lay in between. CDR1 is SGHRS and CDR2 is YFSETQ in the germline V gene. The CDR3 is made up of 15 amino acids. As DNA, the CDR3 is TGCGCCAGCACCCCGGGGCGGCCTTCAACAGATACGCAGTATTTT. Translated, it gives CASTPGRPSTDTQYF. Based on the CDR3 plus reference TRBV5-1 and TRBJ2-3, the full variable domain is KAGVTQTPRYLIKTRGQQVTLSCSPISGHRSVSWYQQTPGQGLQFLFEYFSETQRNKGNFPGRFSGRQFSNSRSEMNVSTLELGDSALYLCASTPGRPSTDTQYFGPGTRLTVL.

The V gene is TRBV5-1, the J gene TRBJ2-1, with D perhaps being TRBD1 or TRBD2 (5 bases each). The CDR3 sequence is 15 residues long. Deletions cut 5 bases from V and 2 bases from J, with 14 bases between. Germline CDR1 is SGHRS and CDR2 is YFSETQ. The CDR3 spells CASRVRGDPYNEQFF. CDR3 sequence (DNA): TGCGCCAGCAGGGTGAGAGGGGATCCCTACAATGAGCAGTTCTTC.

This clonotype was detected only a few times. The rearrangement links TRBV9 to TRBJ2-1; D gene ambiguous. Germline CDR1 reads SGDLS; CDR2 reads YYNGEE. With 7 bases removed from V and 6 bases from J, the gap between germline ends came to 17 bases. The CDR3 totals 14 residues. The CDR3 coding sequence is TGTGCCAGCGGCTTAGAGAAGTATCGCAATGAGCAGTTCTTC. It specifies CASGLEKYRNEQFF.

The chain couples TRBV24-1 to TRBJ2-4; D may be TRBD1 (6 bases). CDR1 is KGHDR, CDR2 SFDVKD, per germline. The CDR3 extends over 14 amino acids. The germline V and J ends were trimmed by 11 bases and 0 bases, with 13 bases remaining between them. CDR3 DNA: TGTGCCATTCCACGGACAGTAGCCAAAAACATTCAGTACTTC. This gives the protein CAIPRTVAKNIQYF.

This clonotype has at least ten counts. This chain links TRBV7-2 with TRBJ2-5; TRBD1 is a possible D gene (6 bases). This CDR3 is built from 14 residues. The V and J ends lost 6 bases and 2 bases respectively, with 13 bases between them. The germline V gene encodes CDR1 SGHTA and CDR2 FQGNSA. As DNA, the CDR3 is TGTGCCAGCAGGGGGGCAGGTCAACAAGAGACCCAGTACTTC. Protein sequence: CASRGAGQQETQYF.